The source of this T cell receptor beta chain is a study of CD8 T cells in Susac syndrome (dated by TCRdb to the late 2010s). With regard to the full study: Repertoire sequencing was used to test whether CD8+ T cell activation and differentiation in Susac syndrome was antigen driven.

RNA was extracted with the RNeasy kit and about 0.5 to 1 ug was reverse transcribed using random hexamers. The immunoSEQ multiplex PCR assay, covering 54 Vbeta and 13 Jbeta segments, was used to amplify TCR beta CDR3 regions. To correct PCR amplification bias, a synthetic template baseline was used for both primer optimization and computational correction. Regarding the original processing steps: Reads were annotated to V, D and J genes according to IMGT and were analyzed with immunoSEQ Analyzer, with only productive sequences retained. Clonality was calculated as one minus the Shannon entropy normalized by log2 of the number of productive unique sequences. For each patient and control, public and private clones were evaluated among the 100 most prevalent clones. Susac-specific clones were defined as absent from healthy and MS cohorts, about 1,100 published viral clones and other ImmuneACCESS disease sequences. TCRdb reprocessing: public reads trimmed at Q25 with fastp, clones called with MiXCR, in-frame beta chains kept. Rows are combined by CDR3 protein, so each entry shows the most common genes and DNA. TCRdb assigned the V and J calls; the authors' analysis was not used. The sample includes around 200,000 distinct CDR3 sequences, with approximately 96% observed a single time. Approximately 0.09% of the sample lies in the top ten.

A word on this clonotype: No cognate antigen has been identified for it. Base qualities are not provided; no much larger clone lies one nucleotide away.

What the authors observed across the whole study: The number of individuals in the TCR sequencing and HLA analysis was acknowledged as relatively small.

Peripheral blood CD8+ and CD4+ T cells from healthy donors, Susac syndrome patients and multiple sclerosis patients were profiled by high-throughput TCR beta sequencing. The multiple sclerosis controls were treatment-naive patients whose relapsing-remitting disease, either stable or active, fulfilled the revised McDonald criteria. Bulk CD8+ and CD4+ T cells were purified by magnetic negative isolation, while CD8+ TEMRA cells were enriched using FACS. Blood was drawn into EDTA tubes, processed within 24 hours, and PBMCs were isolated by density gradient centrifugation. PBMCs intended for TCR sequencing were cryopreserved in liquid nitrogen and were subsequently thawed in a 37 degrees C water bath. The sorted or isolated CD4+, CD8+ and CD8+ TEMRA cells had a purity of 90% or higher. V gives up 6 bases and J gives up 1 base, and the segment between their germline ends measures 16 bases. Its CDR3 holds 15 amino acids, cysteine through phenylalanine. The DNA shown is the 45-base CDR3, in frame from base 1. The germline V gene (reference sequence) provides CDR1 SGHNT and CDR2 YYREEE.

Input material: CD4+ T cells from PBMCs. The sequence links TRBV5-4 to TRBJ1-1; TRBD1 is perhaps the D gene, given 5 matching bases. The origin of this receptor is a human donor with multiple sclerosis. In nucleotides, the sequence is TGTGCCAGCACCGACCCCGGGACCGCGAACACTGAAGCTTTCTTT. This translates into CASTDPGTANTEAFF.